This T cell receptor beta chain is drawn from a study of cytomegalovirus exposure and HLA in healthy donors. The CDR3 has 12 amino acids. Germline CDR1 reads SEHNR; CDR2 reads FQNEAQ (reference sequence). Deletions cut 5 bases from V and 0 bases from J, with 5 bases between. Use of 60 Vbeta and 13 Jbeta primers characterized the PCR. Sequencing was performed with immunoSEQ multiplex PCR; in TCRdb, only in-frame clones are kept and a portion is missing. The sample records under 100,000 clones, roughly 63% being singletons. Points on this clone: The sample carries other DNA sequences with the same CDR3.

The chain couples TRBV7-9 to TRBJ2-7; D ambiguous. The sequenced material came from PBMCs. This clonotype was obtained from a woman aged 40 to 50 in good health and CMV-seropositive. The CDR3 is CASSASSYEQYF. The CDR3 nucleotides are TGTGCCAGCAGCGCCAGCTCCTACGAGCAGTACTTC.